Here is one T cell receptor (beta chain) with its context. Its target is unknown. The CDR3 has 15 residues. The germline V gene has CDR1 MNHEY and CDR2 SMNVEV (reference sequence). The V segment lost 5 bases and the J segment 2 bases; nucleotides outside the gene matches: 9. The entry originates in a study of T cell responses to AZD1222 COVID-19 vaccine. Notes on the study in general: Reports indicate that nearly half of spike-specific TCRs are directed at unmutated variant regions. Donors were chiefly white British, with a greater number of females, and clonal diversity was perhaps underestimated.

Second doses were pooled across both intervals (about 4 or about 12 weeks). The table came from immunoSEQ multiplex PCR; TCRdb's copy has only in-frame clones and leaves some out. The sample holds roughly 98,000 clones; about nine tenths are singletons and the top ten take 16%. This receptor was taken from an adult who received the AZD1222 COVID-19 vaccine. The rearrangement joins TRBV27 to TRBJ2-7; 7 bases map to TRBD1. Sequenced here: peripheral blood, sampled 28 days after the second AZD1222 dose. The CDR3 DNA reads as TGTGCCAGCAGTCCCTGGGACAGCGAGCCCTACGAGCAGTACTTC. Amino acid sequence: CASSPWDSEPYEQYF.